This T cell receptor beta chain was sequenced for a study of T cell clonality in common variable immunodeficiency. Assay used: immunoSEQ multiplex PCR; TCRdb lists only in-frame clones, some missing. The sample was found to contain about 35,000 clones, and every one recurs. This clone was recorded many times. The antigen remains undetermined. Read sequence stops 3 residues before the CDR3 end, and the germline J gene provides the missing end. The study's findings and limits: CVID patient heterogeneity limited repertoire-clinical complication correlations. CVID subjects shared fewer TCRbeta clones than healthy controls did.

This CDR3 is built from 14 residues. Germline V lookup: CDR1 SQVTM, CDR2 ANQGSEA. Trimming pared 3 bases from V and 7 bases from J, leaving 15 bases between. The sample was peripheral blood mononuclear cells. The chain is built from TRBV29-1 and TRBJ2-2; perhaps TRBD2 as D (6 bases). This sequence was found in a person aged 18 to 70 in good health. CDR3 loop: CSVDGQRAGGELFF. The covered CDR3 bases are TGCAGCGTTGATGGTCAGCGGGCTGGCGGGGAG.